A selection of T cell receptor beta chains follows, all from one sample in a study of blood T cell repertoires in COVID-19. Clones were read by immunoSEQ multiplex PCR, and TCRdb kept only the in-frame ones, dropping some. The repertoire has 200,000 or so clones, 70% to 85% of them found once; the top ten carry 6.9%. The specimen sequenced was peripheral blood. The receptors derive from a human donor with acute or convalescent COVID-19. The donor label of this sample is uncertain. CDR3s include the opening cysteine and the closing phenylalanine or tryptophan. A D gene is named only where the DNA matches it firmly. Clone size is given for some rows only: seen once, a few or many times, or a class if the clone is expanded.

j_call clone_size v_call d_call cdr3_aa cdr3_nt
TRBJ1-1 few TRBV6-4 - CASRTQVRNTEAFF TGTGCCAGCAGAACACAGGTGAGGAACACTGAAGCTTTCTTT
TRBJ2-1 - TRBV5-1 - CASSPGDSSANEQFF TGCGCCAGCAGCCCTGGGGACTCCTCCGCCAATGAGCAGTTCTTC
TRBJ1-2 - TRBV7-9 TRBD1 CASSSWTGGSGYTF TGTGCCAGCAGCTCCTGGACAGGGGGCAGTGGCTACACCTTC
TRBJ2-7 - TRBV19 - CASSIGAGPPYEQYF TGTGCCAGTAGTATAGGGGCGGGACCACCCTACGAGCAGTACTTC
TRBJ1-2 - TRBV30 - CAWSVQGSGYTF TGTGCCTGGAGTGTACAGGGAAGTGGCTACACCTTC
TRBJ1-6 - TRBV18 TRBD1 CASSPINRQGGNSPLHF TGTGCCAGCTCACCAATAAATCGACAGGGTGGTAATTCACCCCTCCACTTT
TRBJ2-3 few TRBV6-4 TRBD1 CASVIQHRGGTDTQYF TGTGCCAGCGTTATCCAGCACAGGGGAGGCACAGATACGCAGTATTTT
TRBJ1-1 - TRBV27 - CASSLRGGYTEAFF TGTGCCAGCAGTTTAAGGGGGGGGTACACTGAAGCTTTCTTT
TRBJ2-2 few TRBV29-1 - CSVAFSRGTGELFF TGCAGCGTGGCCTTTTCGCGGGGTACCGGGGAGCTGTTTTTT
TRBJ2-3 few TRBV6-1 TRBD2 CASSGPSGTRTDTQYF TGTGCCAGCAGTGGCCCGAGCGGGACCCGCACAGATACGCAGTATTTT
TRBJ2-3 - TRBV6-4 TRBD1 CASRQQGATSTDTQYF TGTGCCAGCAGACAACAGGGGGCAACTAGCACAGATACGCAGTATTTT
TRBJ2-3 - TRBV10-3 TRBD2 CAISGLAGGVGTTEDTQYF TGTGCCATCAGTGGACTAGCGGGAGGGGTCGGGACAACAGAGGATACGCAGTATTTT
TRBJ2-7 - TRBV28 - CASSLSAGAREQYF TGTGCCAGCAGTTTATCGGCAGGCGCCCGCGAGCAGTACTTC
TRBJ1-4 few TRBV6-1 - CASSERINEKLFF TGTGCCAGCAGTGAGCGGATTAATGAAAAACTGTTTTTT
TRBJ2-1 - TRBV19 TRBD1 CASSIFRQGGYNEQFF TGTGCCAGTAGTATCTTTCGACAGGGTGGATACAATGAGCAGTTCTTC
TRBJ2-6 - TRBV5-3 TRBD2 CARCWTGGPSRSGANVLTF TGTGCCAGATGCTGGACGGGAGGGCCCTCCCGATCTGGGGCCAACGTCCTGACTTTC
TRBJ2-2 - TRBV2 TRBD2 CASLSGSSSHGELFF TGTGCCAGCTTGAGCGGGAGTTCTTCACACGGGGAGCTGTTTTTT
TRBJ2-1 once TRBV4-3 TRBD2 CASSRGLATYNEQFF TGCGCCAGCAGCCGCGGACTAGCGACATACAATGAGCAGTTCTTC
TRBJ1-5 - TRBV28 - CASSMPPGVYQPQHF TGTGCCAGCAGTATGCCCCCGGGGGTTTATCAGCCCCAGCATTTT
TRBJ2-5 - TRBV2 TRBD1 CASRPGQGARETQYF TGTGCCAGCAGACCGGGACAGGGGGCCCGGGAGACCCAGTACTTC
TRBJ2-7 once TRBV2 TRBD1 CASKRQGFNEQYF TGTGCCAGTAAGCGACAGGGTTTTAACGAGCAGTACTTC
TRBJ1-1 - TRBV5-6 TRBD1 CASSAQGLLTEAFF TGTGCCAGCAGCGCACAGGGGTTGCTGACTGAAGCTTTCTTT
TRBJ2-1 - TRBV2 TRBD2 CASSEARGGEQFF TGTGCCAGCAGTGAAGCGCGCGGGGGTGAGCAGTTCTTC
TRBJ1-2 - TRBV27 - CASSFNQYGYTF TGTGCCAGCAGTTTTAACCAGTATGGCTACACCTTC
TRBJ2-1 - TRBV6-5 TRBD2 CASSPVGLAGEQFF TGTGCCAGCAGCCCCGTTGGACTAGCGGGCGAGCAGTTCTTC
TRBJ2-7 once TRBV5-6 - CASSPGDKGSYEQYF TGTGCCAGCAGCCCGGGGGATAAAGGGTCCTACGAGCAGTACTTC
TRBJ2-1 once TRBV6-5 TRBD1 CASSYSRTGGNHEQFF TGTGCCAGCAGTTACTCGAGGACAGGGGGCAACCATGAGCAGTTCTTC
TRBJ1-2 - TRBV10-3 TRBD1 CAIGDSASGYTF TGTGCCATCGGGGACAGTGCGTCCGGCTACACCTTC
TRBJ1-2 - TRBV18 - CASSPGEGYTF TGTGCCAGCTCACCAGGAGAAGGCTACACCTTC
TRBJ2-1 - TRBV10-1 - CASSESRQGGDEQFF TGCGCCAGCAGTGAGTCCAGGCAGGGGGGTGATGAGCAGTTCTTC
TRBJ2-3 - TRBV30 TRBD1 CAWGKRRTGPQDTQYF TGTGCCTGGGGGAAACGGCGGACAGGCCCACAGGATACGCAGTATTTT
TRBJ2-7 - TRBV14 TRBD2 CASSPLADDYEQYF TGTGCCAGCAGCCCGCTAGCGGATGACTACGAGCAGTACTTC
TRBJ2-2 once TRBV7-9 - CASSLGRRGNTGELFF TGTGCCAGCAGCTTAGGGAGGCGGGGGAACACCGGGGAGCTGTTTTTT
TRBJ1-2 - TRBV11-2 - CASSLDLSYGYTF TGTGCCAGCAGCTTAGATTTGTCGTATGGCTACACCTTC
TRBJ2-7 once TRBV3-1/TRBV3-2 TRBD1 CASSRQGALYEQYF TGTGCCAGCAGCCGGCAGGGGGCATTATACGAGCAGTACTTC
TRBJ2-2 once TRBV9 - CASSAPNRVSGELFF TGTGCCAGCAGCGCACCGAATAGAGTATCCGGGGAGCTGTTTTTT
TRBJ2-1 - TRBV7-2 TRBD2 CASSQGLAGGPYEQFF TGTGCCAGCAGTCAGGGACTAGCGGGAGGGCCCTATGAGCAGTTCTTC
TRBJ1-1 - TRBV10-3 - CAISGGNTEAFF TGTGCCATCAGTGGCGGGAACACTGAAGCTTTCTTT
TRBJ2-1 - TRBV11-2 TRBD2 CASSATRGSNEQFF TGTGCCAGCAGCGCTACGCGCGGGAGCAATGAGCAGTTCTTC
TRBJ2-7 few TRBV18 - CASSPGVGGSEQYF TGTGCCAGCTCCCCCGGGGTCGGTGGTAGCGAGCAGTACTTC
TRBJ2-5 - TRBV28 - CASSLWQGGETQYF TGTGCCAGCAGTTTATGGCAGGGGGGAGAGACCCAGTACTTC
TRBJ2-7 - TRBV6-1 TRBD1 CASSEGQVYEQYF TGTGCCAGCAGTGAGGGACAGGTTTACGAGCAGTACTTC
TRBJ2-3 - TRBV6-2/TRBV6-3 TRBD1 CASSARGQISTDTQYF TGTGCCAGCAGCGCAAGGGGGCAGATCAGCACAGATACGCAGTATTTT
TRBJ2-2 - TRBV3-1/TRBV3-2 - CASSLQTYTGELFF TGTGCCAGCAGCCTGCAGACTTACACCGGGGAGCTGTTTTTT
TRBJ2-1 - TRBV7-8 - CASSLEGTGTNEQFF TGTGCCAGCAGCTTAGAGGGAACAGGGACCAATGAGCAGTTCTTC
TRBJ1-2 - TRBV7-3 - CASSRDNRKANYGYTF TGTGCCAGCAGCCGGGACAACCGTAAAGCTAACTATGGCTACACCTTC
TRBJ2-3 - TRBV5-1 - CASSLEGQGRTDTQYF TGCGCCAGCAGCTTGGAGGGGCAGGGAAGGACAGATACGCAGTATTTT
TRBJ1-1 - TRBV2 - CASSAYRQNTEAFF TGTGCCAGCAGTGCATATAGACAGAACACTGAAGCTTTCTTT
TRBJ2-4 - TRBV3-1/TRBV3-2 - CASSQDGARLNIQYF TGTGCCAGCAGCCAAGATGGGGCCAGATTAAACATTCAGTACTTC